The rows below give T cell receptor beta chains drawn from one sample of a study of OX40 agonist ivuxolimab in advanced cancers. Measured with immunoSEQ multiplex PCR; TCRdb has only the in-frame clones, and not every one. This sample carries about 21,000 clones, roughly 80% of them seen once, and the ten largest clones take 30% to 40%. The sample in question was CD4+ or CD8+ T cells sorted from blood, obtained in a trial of the OX40 agonist ivuxolimab. The receptor source for this set is an adult with an advanced solid tumor such as melanoma, head and neck, liver or kidney cancer. CDR3s include the opening cysteine and the closing phenylalanine or tryptophan. A D gene is named only where the DNA matches it firmly. Some rows mark clone size as missing; the rest say once, few, many or name a class of expanded clone.

V	D	J	size	DNA	CDR3
TRBV6-1	-	TRBJ1-2	-	TGTGCCAGCTCCCAACTGGGGGGCACACCCTATGGCTACACCTTC	CASSQLGGTPYGYTF
TRBV27	TRBD2	TRBJ2-2	medium-sized	TGTGCCAGCAGTTCCGGGACTAGGGCCGGGGAGCTGTTTTTT	CASSSGTRAGELFF
TRBV7-9	-	TRBJ1-1	-	TGTGCCAGCAGCTTAGAATACCGGGCCACTGAAGCTTTCTTT	CASSLEYRATEAFF
TRBV7-6	TRBD2	TRBJ2-7	-	TGTGCCAGCAGCGCGGGACCTAGCGGGAGTCTCTACGAGCAGTACTTC	CASSAGPSGSLYEQYF
TRBV28	TRBD1	TRBJ1-6	once	TGTGCCAGCAGTCCTACCGGGACAGCCAATTCACCCCTCCACTTT	CASSPTGTANSPLHF
TRBV6-5	-	TRBJ2-2	-	TGTGCCAGCAGTTACTCGATTGGGGTTCAAACCGGGGAGCTGTTTTTT	CASSYSIGVQTGELFF
TRBV4-1	-	TRBJ2-1	-	TGCGCCAGCAGCCGAGAGGGGGTTATCAACAATGAGCAGTTCTTC	CASSREGVINNEQFF
TRBV30	-	TRBJ2-7	-	TGTGCCTGGAGTACAGGGTGGTACGAGCAGTACTTC	CAWSTGWYEQYF
TRBV9	TRBD1	TRBJ2-1	once	TGTGCCAGCAGCCAGAGGGGACAGGGTTTAAATGAGCAGTTCTTC	CASSQRGQGLNEQFF
TRBV2	-	TRBJ1-5	medium-sized	TGTGCCAGCAGTGAGGGTGGTCAGGGGAATCAGCCCCAGCATTTT	CASSEGGQGNQPQHF
TRBV27	-	TRBJ2-1	once	TGTGCCAGCAGTTCCCTGTTAGTCGGTAGCTCCTACAATGAGCAGTTCTTC	CASSSLLVGSSYNEQFF
TRBV7-9	-	TRBJ2-1	-	TGTGCCAGCAGCTTACGGGCGGATGAGCAGTTCTTC	CASSLRADEQFF
TRBV28	-	TRBJ1-2	-	TGTGCCTCACAGTTTAGGTGGACAAAAGACTATGGCTACACCTTC	CASQFRWTKDYGYTF
TRBV5-5	TRBD1	TRBJ1-1	-	TGTGCCAGCAGCTTAGACAGGGGGCTGTCCACTGAAGCTTTCTTT	CASSLDRGLSTEAFF
TRBV11-2	-	TRBJ2-1	-	TGTGCCAGCAGGGCCCACGGATATCTTTACAATGAGCAGTTCTTC	CASRAHGYLYNEQFF
TRBV11-2	-	TRBJ2-7	-	TGTGCCAGCAGCTCTGGGGCCGGGCTCGAGCAGTACTTC	CASSSGAGLEQYF
TRBV29-1	TRBD2	TRBJ2-2	-	TGCAGCGTTCCAACTAGCGGTGGCACCGGGGAGCTGTTTTTT	CSVPTSGGTGELFF
TRBV2	TRBD1	TRBJ1-2	-	TGTGCCAGCACCCAACAGACAGGGGCCCTAGGCTACACCTTC	CASTQQTGALGYTF
TRBV27	TRBD1	TRBJ1-5	-	TGTGCCAGCACCTCTTTTGACAGGGGGACTATGAGCAATCAGCCCCAGCATTTT	CASTSFDRGTMSNQPQHF
TRBV30	-	TRBJ1-6	-	TGTGCCTGGAGTCCCCCTTATTCACCCCTCCACTTT	CAWSPPYSPLHF
TRBV30	-	TRBJ1-3	-	TGTGCCTGGAACCCGGGGGCAGGAAACACCATATATTTT	CAWNPGAGNTIYF
TRBV28	TRBD2	TRBJ2-3	-	TGTGCCAGCAGTTGGGGGATTACTAGCGCGGCGCAGTATTTT	CASSWGITSAAQYF